The clone carrying this TCR beta chain was counted once. These data are taken from a study of blood T cell repertoires in COVID-19. At the level of the study: Italy, Spain and the United States were the sources of the convalescent and acute COVID-19 samples. Sources were T cells, B-cell-depleted T cells, or PBMCs; the material itself was cDNA or gDNA.

The authors' processing: Scientists estimated how many nucleated cells there were by amplifying reference gene primers. The protocol was immunoSEQ multiplex PCR, while the TCRdb copy is restricted to in-frame clones and leaves out a portion. D and trimming come from the DNA, and the V and J calls and clone size come from that table. There are around 210,000 clones in the sample; 70% to 85% occur only once, and 7.8% lies in the top ten. Seattle participants joined during active infection and were tracked over time. With 10 bases removed from V and 8 bases from J, the gap between germline ends came to 18 bases. Germline CDR1 SNHLY, CDR2 FYNNEI. The CDR3 extends over 14 amino acids.

J is TRBJ1-6 and V is TRBV2; tentatively, D is TRBD1 (5 bases). This receptor was taken from a woman older than 75 with COVID-19, enrolled during active disease. Sequencing was carried out using peripheral blood. CDR3 nucleotides: TGTGCCACCGGCACCGGGGGTATTCATTCACCCCTCCACTTT. Translating it yields CATGTGGIHSPLHF.